This T cell receptor beta chain was recovered during a study of blood T cell repertoires in COVID-19. Background on the study: Acute-phase and convalescent COVID-19 samples originated in the United States, Italy and Spain.

Produced via immunoSEQ multiplex PCR; TCRdb's table is partial and in-frame only. The profile covers roughly 80,000 clones, with 82% appearing a single time and about a fifth taken by the ten largest. Losses at the gene ends were 3 bases for V and 11 bases for J; bases not matched to a gene: 10. The V gene's germline CDR1 is GTSNPN and CDR2 SVGIG (reference sequence). The CDR3 has 14 residues. The sample holds a few counts of this clone. This sequence originates from a human donor in a cohort sampled during active COVID-19. The V call is TRBV30, the J call TRBJ1-6, with 7 bases fitting TRBD1. The specimen sequenced was peripheral blood. CDR3 sequence reads: CAWSQTGLSTPLHF. CDR3 coding DNA: TGTGCCTGGAGCCAGACAGGGCTCAGCACACCCCTCCACTTT.